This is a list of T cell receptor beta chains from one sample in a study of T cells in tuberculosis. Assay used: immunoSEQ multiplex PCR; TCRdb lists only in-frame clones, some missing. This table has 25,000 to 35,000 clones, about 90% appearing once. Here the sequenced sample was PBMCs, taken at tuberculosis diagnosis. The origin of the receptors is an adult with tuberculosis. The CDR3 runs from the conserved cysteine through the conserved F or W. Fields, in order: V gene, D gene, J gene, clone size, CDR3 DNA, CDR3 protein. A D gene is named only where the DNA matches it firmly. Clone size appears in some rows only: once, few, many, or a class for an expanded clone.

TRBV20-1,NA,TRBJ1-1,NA,TGCAGTGCGAGGAGGACTGAAGCTTTCTTT,CSARRTEAFF
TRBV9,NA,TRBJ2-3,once,TGTGCCAGCAGCGTAGTAGGCGGGAGCACAGATACGCAGTATTTT,CASSVVGGSTDTQYF
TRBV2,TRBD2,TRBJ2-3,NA,TGTGCCAGCAGCCGAGCCGGGGGGGAGATAGATACGCAGTATTTT,CASSRAGGEIDTQYF
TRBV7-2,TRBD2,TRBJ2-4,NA,TGTGCCAGCAGCCCAGGGACTAGACTGGATCCTAAAAACATTCAGTACTTC,CASSPGTRLDPKNIQYF
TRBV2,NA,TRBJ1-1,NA,TGTGCCAGCAGTGCGGGGGTCACCGCTGAAGCTTTCTTT,CASSAGVTAEAFF
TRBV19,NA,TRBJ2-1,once,TGTGCCAGTAGTATTTGGAGCTACAATGAGCAGTTCTTC,CASSIWSYNEQFF
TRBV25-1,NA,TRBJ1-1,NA,TGTGCCAGCAGTCCACCTCCGGGACAAAAAATGAACACTGAAGCTTTCTTT,CASSPPPGQKMNTEAFF
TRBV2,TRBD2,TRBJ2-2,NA,TGTGCCAGCTGGACTAGCCCTAACACCGGGGAGCTGTTTTTT,CASWTSPNTGELFF
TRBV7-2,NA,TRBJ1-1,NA,TGTGCCAGCAGCCCCACGACAGGTCCGAACACTGAAGCTTTCTTT,CASSPTTGPNTEAFF
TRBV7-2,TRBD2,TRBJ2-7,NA,TGTGCCAGCAGCTCTAGGGCTAGCGGGGGCGGGAACGAGCAGTACTTC,CASSSRASGGGNEQYF
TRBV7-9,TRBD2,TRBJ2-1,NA,TGTGCCAGCACCCTAGAGAGTCCCAATCCGGGACTAGCGAAAAATGAGCAGTTCTTC,CASTLESPNPGLAKNEQFF
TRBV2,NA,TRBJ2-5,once,TGTGCCAGCAGATCAGGGGAAGAGACCCAGTACTTC,CASRSGEETQYF
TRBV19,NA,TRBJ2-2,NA,TGTGCCAGCAAAGGGGCCTATACCGGGGAGCTGTTTTTT,CASKGAYTGELFF
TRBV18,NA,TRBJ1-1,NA,TGTGCCAGCTCACCGGTCGACGGGACACTAAACACTGAAGCTTTCTTT,CASSPVDGTLNTEAFF
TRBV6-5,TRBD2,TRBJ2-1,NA,TGTGCCAGCAGCCTAAGCGGGGTACCCTACAATGAGCAGTTCTTC,CASSLSGVPYNEQFF
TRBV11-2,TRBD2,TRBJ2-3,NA,TGTGCCAGCAGCTTACCTGTAACGGGGGGGACGATAGATACGCAGTATTTT,CASSLPVTGGTIDTQYF
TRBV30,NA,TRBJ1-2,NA,TGTGCCTGGAGTGAAAAACGACGGAGCTATGGCTACACCTTC,CAWSEKRRSYGYTF
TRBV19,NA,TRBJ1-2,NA,TGTGCCAGTAGTACCCGACGGGATGGCTACACCTTC,CASSTRRDGYTF
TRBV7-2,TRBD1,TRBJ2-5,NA,TGTGCCAGCAGCCCTTACGGACAGGGGACGGAGACCCAGTACTTC,CASSPYGQGTETQYF
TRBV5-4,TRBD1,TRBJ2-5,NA,TGTGCCAGCAGCGCCTCGGGACAGGGGGCTTCTCAAGAGACCCAGTACTTC,CASSASGQGASQETQYF
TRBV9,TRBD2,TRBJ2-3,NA,TGTGCCAGCAGCTCCGGACTAGCGGGGAGCACAGATACGCAGTATTTT,CASSSGLAGSTDTQYF
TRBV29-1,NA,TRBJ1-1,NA,TGCAGCGTAACAGGAGGGTTGAACACTGAAGCTTTCTTT,CSVTGGLNTEAFF